The 20 T cell receptor beta chains listed next were all sequenced from one sample in a study of CD8+ T cells in alopecia areata. Following RNA extraction, reverse transcription yielded cDNA that acted as the sequencing template. The table came from immunoSEQ multiplex PCR; TCRdb's copy has only in-frame clones and leaves some out. Of 150,000 to 200,000 clones in the sample, about 71% were seen once. Treatment described: oral pan-JAK inhibitor, 5-10 mg twice daily. This specimen was CD4+ T cells sorted from blood, taken at week 4, from a patient treated with tofacitinib. Every receptor here comes from a human donor with alopecia areata.

This clone came up a few times. V and J are TRBV2 and TRBJ1-5, with 7 positions matching TRBD1. J was trimmed by 11 bases and V by 8 bases; bases with no gene match: 15. CDR1 SNHLY and CDR2 FYNNEI come from the germline V gene. CDR3 length: 14 amino acids. In nucleotides, the CDR3 is TGTGCCAGCGGAAGCCGGGACAGCCGTTCGGCCCAGCATTTT. As protein: CASGSRDSRSAQHF.

This clone is a singleton in its sample. The gene calls are TRBV5-1 and TRBJ2-2; weak D call: TRBD2 (6 bases). The germline CDR1 and CDR2 sequences are SGHRS and YFSETQ. V gave up 0 bases and J gave up 6 bases, with 9 bases separating them. The CDR3 spans 14 residues. CDR3: CASSLGQRAGELFF. CDR3 nucleotides: TGCGCCAGCAGCTTGGGACAGCGGGCCGGGGAGCTGTTTTTT.

This clone was seen a handful of times. The J gene is TRBJ2-2, the V gene TRBV4-1, with D maybe TRBD1 (6 bases). V was pared by 3 bases and J by 0 bases, with 8 bases between. This CDR3 is 15 amino acids long. Germline assignment: CDR1 MGHRA and CDR2 YSYEKL. CDR3 protein: CASSQGHSNTGELFF. CDR3 in DNA: TGCGCCAGCAGCCAGGGACATTCGAACACCGGGGAGCTGTTTTTT.

This clone has only a few counts. V and J are TRBV21-1 and TRBJ2-7; the table assigns TRBD1, which was not confirmed against the DNA. TRBV21-1 is annotated as a pseudogene. The CDR3 contains 20 residues. The CDR3 nucleotides are TGTGCCAGCAGCAAAGTCATGAGTCGGGACAGAAGACTCTATTCCTACGAGCAGTACTTC. Translating gives CASSKVMSRDRRLYSYEQYF.

This rearrangement joins TRBV18 to TRBJ2-1, with D tentatively TRBD2 (6 bases). Looked up from germline, CDR1 is KGHSH and CDR2 is LQKENI. V lost 3 bases, J lost 0 bases, and 12 bases lay in between. This CDR3 is 16 amino acids long. The CDR3 DNA sequence: TGTGCCAGCTCACCTCAGCGGGTCAGCTCCTACAATGAGCAGTTCTTC. It specifies CASSPQRVSSYNEQFF.

V usage is TRBV30 and J usage is TRBJ2-4, with unresolved D. Per germline, CDR1 GTSNPN and CDR2 SVGIG (reference sequence). Trimming stripped 2 bases from V and 0 bases from J, with 14 bases between. This CDR3 is 16 amino acids long. CDR3 nucleotides: TGTGCCTGGAGTTCAGGACGGTCTATAGCCAAAAACATTCAGTACTTC. It encodes CAWSSGRSIAKNIQYF.

This chain uses TRBV29-1 with TRBJ2-5; D gene unclear. This CDR3 region has 15 residues. The germline V and J ends were trimmed by 2 bases and 5 bases, with 18 bases remaining between them. CDR1 is SQVTM, CDR2 ANQGSEA, per germline. For the CDR3, the DNA is TGCAGCGTTGAAAAGTTACGGGCAACACGTGAGACCCAGTACTTC. This sequence encodes CSVEKLRATRETQYF.

The V call is TRBV4-2, the J call TRBJ2-4; TRBD2 matches at 8 bases. Trimming took 2 bases from V and 6 from J; bases not matched to a gene: 9. The CDR3 has 16 amino acids. Germline loops: CDR1 LGHNA, CDR2 YNFKEQ. As DNA, the CDR3 is TGTGCCAGCAGCCAAAGCGGGCGGGGGGCTGGAAACATTCAGTACTTC. Translated: CASSQSGRGAGNIQYF.

The chain carries TRBV30 and TRBJ1-5, with D perhaps matching TRBD1 (5 bases). The CDR3 consists of 15 residues. Germline CDR1 GTSNPN, CDR2 SVGIG (reference sequence). V shed 1 base and J shed 6 bases, with 16 bases lying between them. The CDR3 is CAWSAPARAGQPQHF. DNA for the CDR3: TGTGCCTGGAGTGCCCCCGCCAGGGCTGGTCAGCCCCAGCATTTT.

This clone was seen only a few times. The V gene is TRBV5-6, the J gene TRBJ2-2; D is undetermined. From germline, CDR1 is SGHDT and CDR2 YYEEEE. With 4 bases removed from V and 1 base from J, the gap between germline ends came to 2 bases. The CDR3 is made up of 12 amino acids. CDR3 DNA: TGTGCCAGCAGCCTGAACACCGGGGAGCTGTTTTTT. Translated, it gives CASSLNTGELFF. Using reference TRBV5-6 and TRBJ2-2 for the parts outside the CDR3, the full variable domain is DAGVTQSPTHLIKTRGQQVTLRCSPKSGHDTVSWYQQALGQGPQFIFQYYEEEERQRGNFPDRFSGHQFPNYSSELNVNALLLGDSALYLCASSLNTGELFFGEGSRLTVL.

V gene TRBV6-6 combines with J gene TRBJ2-3; 9 bases match TRBD1. The CDR3 consists of 15 residues. Germline lookup yields CDR1 MNHNY and CDR2 SVGAGI (reference sequence). V trimming: 6 bases; J trimming: 3 bases; junction bases outside the gene matches: 7. Written as DNA, the CDR3 is TGTGCCAGCAGACATGGACAGGGGAGGACAGATACGCAGTATTTT. Amino acid sequence: CASRHGQGRTDTQYF.

Concerning this clone itself: Other DNA sequences in this specimen translate into the identical CDR3. The chain uses TRBV29-1 and TRBJ1-1, with TRBD1 matching 8 bases. Unmatched junction bases numbered 2, after V lost 4 bases and J lost 1 base. Looked up from germline, CDR1 is SQVTM and CDR2 is ANQGSEA. There are 13 residues in the CDR3. In nucleotides, the CDR3 is TGCAGCGTTGCCGGACAGGGGAACACTGAAGCTTTCTTT. The encoded protein is CSVAGQGNTEAFF.

The chain carries TRBV29-1 and TRBJ2-3; 9 nucleotides line up with TRBD1. The CDR3 has 14 amino acids. V lost 7 bases, J lost 2 bases, and 7 bases stayed unmatched. Germline-derived CDR1 and CDR2 are SQVTM and ANQGSEA. The CDR3 here is CSARTGVLTDTQYF. CDR3 sequence (DNA): TGCAGCGCACGGACAGGGGTACTCACAGATACGCAGTATTTT.

V is TRBV30 and J is TRBJ2-6; D may be TRBD1 or TRBD2 (6 bases each). The V gene's germline CDR1 is GTSNPN and CDR2 SVGIG (reference sequence). V was pared by 6 bases and J by 4 bases, with 13 bases between. This CDR3 spans 14 amino acids. This CDR3 reads CACQGGPGANVLTF. For the CDR3, the DNA is TGTGCCTGTCAAGGGGGGCCAGGGGCCAACGTCCTGACTTTC. The whole variable domain, remainder taken from reference TRBV30 and TRBJ2-6, is SQTIHQWPATLVQPVGSPLSLECTVEGTSNPNLYWYRQAAGRGLQLLFYSVGIGQISSEVPQNLSASRPQDRQFILSSKKLLLSDSGFYLCACQGGPGANVLTFGAGSRLTVL.

The gene calls are TRBV29-1 and TRBJ1-1, with no clear D. Trimming left V 3 bases short and J 0 bases short, with 8 bases between. This CDR3 comprises 13 residues. Germline V gene sequence: CDR1 SQVTM, CDR2 ANQGSEA. The CDR3 loop reads CSVDNAVNTEAFF. The CDR3 DNA reads TGCAGCGTTGATAACGCGGTGAACACTGAAGCTTTCTTT. Looking up the rest from reference TRBV29-1 and TRBJ1-1 gives the full variable domain: SAVISQKPSRDICQRGTSLTIQCQVDSQVTMMFWYRQQPGQSLTLIATANQGSEATYESGFVIDKFPISRPNLTFSTLTVSNMSPEDSSIYLCSVDNAVNTEAFFGQGTRLTVV.

In its sample, this clone was seen once. The chain uses TRBV4-3 and TRBJ2-1; 7 nucleotides match TRBD1. Losses at the gene ends were 4 bases for V and 6 bases for J; bases not matched to a gene: 9. CDR3 size: 15 residues. Germline-derived CDR1 and CDR2 are LGHNA and YSLEER. The CDR3 region is CASSLDRAPSNEQFF. CDR3 DNA sequence: TGCGCCAGCAGCCTCGACAGGGCTCCCTCCAATGAGCAGTTCTTC.

This chain connects TRBV4-2 to TRBJ1-5; 8 nucleotides align to TRBD1. The trim removed 1 base at V and 3 bases at J, leaving 5 bases unmatched. The CDR3 is made up of 16 amino acids. In germline, CDR1 is LGHNA, CDR2 YNFKEQ. The CDR3 DNA is TGTGCCAGCAGCCAAGGGACAGGGCAGTACAATCAGCCCCAGCATTTT. This translates into CASSQGTGQYNQPQHF.

The chain links TRBV19 to TRBJ2-7; D is possibly TRBD2 (6 bases). The germline V and J ends were trimmed by 9 bases and 6 bases, with 9 bases remaining between them. Germline lookup yields CDR1 LNHDA and CDR2 SQIVND (reference sequence). There are 10 residues in the CDR3. CDR3 in amino acids: CASAGSEQYF. As DNA, the CDR3 is TGTGCCAGCGCCGGGAGCGAGCAGTACTTC. Using reference TRBV19 and TRBJ2-7 for the parts outside the CDR3, the full variable domain is DGGITQSPKYLFRKEGQNVTLSCEQNLNHDAMYWYRQDPGQGLRLIYYSQIVNDFQKGDIAEGYSVSREKKESFPLTVTSAQKNPTAFYLCASAGSEQYFGPGTRLTVT.

The rearrangement joins TRBV9 to TRBJ1-2, with a possible D match to TRBD1 (5 bases). The CDR3 extends over 14 amino acids. V was pared by 4 bases and J by 2 bases, with 12 bases between. In germline, CDR1 is SGDLS, CDR2 YYNGEE. CDR3: CASSPKAGNYGYTF. For the CDR3, the DNA is TGTGCCAGCAGCCCAAAGGCAGGGAACTATGGCTACACCTTC.

The chain joins TRBV2 to TRBJ2-7, with TRBD1 matching 8 bases. The CDR3 is 14 residues long. Germline-derived CDR1 and CDR2 are SNHLY and FYNNEI. V was clipped by 1 base and J by 7 bases; unmatched bases: 6. The CDR3 DNA reads TGTGCCAGCAGTGAAGGAGGACAGGGAGGAGAGCAGTACTTC. This codes for CASSEGGQGGEQYF.